This is a list of T cell receptor beta chains from one sample in a study of patients and donors after allogeneic stem cell transplantation. TCRdb re-analysed the RT-PCR reads in MiXCR, keeping a single row per CDR3 protein. This table holds 30,000 to 40,000 distinct CDR3 sequences, 37% found once. Sample: blood, either unsorted or a sorted T cell fraction (not recorded which). These receptors originate from a human donor who was either an allogeneic HSCT recipient or a stem cell or donor lymphocyte infusion donor (not recorded which). It is not recorded whose cells these are; they may come from a transplant donor. Each CDR3 is given with its conserved first and last residue. D genes are given only for firm matches. Clone size is shown for a subset of rows, as once, few, many or a class of expanded clone.

d_gene: -
v_gene: TRBV3-1
j_gene: TRBJ2-7
abundance: -
CDR3nt: TGTGCCAGCAGCCCGAGGGACGGCCGGACTCAGCATTCCTTC
CDR3aa: CASSPRDGRTQHSF

d_gene: -
v_gene: TRBV24-1
j_gene: TRBJ2-1
abundance: -
CDR3nt: TGTGCCACCAGCCAAAACAATGAGCAGTTCTTC
CDR3aa: CATSQNNEQFF

d_gene: TRBD1
v_gene: TRBV29-1
j_gene: TRBJ1-4
abundance: -
CDR3nt: TGCAGCGGATCTCGGACAGGAGGAAAACTGTTTTTT
CDR3aa: CSGSRTGGKLFF

d_gene: -
v_gene: TRBV7-2
j_gene: TRBJ1-1
abundance: -
CDR3nt: TGTGCCAGCAGCTTAATAGATGACACTGAAGCTTTCTTT
CDR3aa: CASSLIDDTEAFF

d_gene: -
v_gene: TRBV29-1
j_gene: TRBJ1-1
abundance: -
CDR3nt: TGCAGCGTTGAAGGATGGGAAGGTGACACTGAAGCTTTCTTT
CDR3aa: CSVEGWEGDTEAFF

d_gene: TRBD1
v_gene: TRBV20-1
j_gene: TRBJ1-4
abundance: -
CDR3nt: TGCAGTGCAGCCCGGGACAGGGGGTTTGAAAAACTGTTTTTT
CDR3aa: CSAARDRGFEKLFF

d_gene: -
v_gene: TRBV20-1
j_gene: TRBJ2-7
abundance: few
CDR3nt: TGCAGTGCCACAACAGGGAGAAAGGACGAGCAGTACTTC
CDR3aa: CSATTGRKDEQYF

d_gene: -
v_gene: TRBV6-5
j_gene: TRBJ2-2
abundance: -
CDR3nt: TGTGCCAGCAGTTACGATGCAGGGGCGCGGACCGGGGAGCTGTTTTTT
CDR3aa: CASSYDAGARTGELFF

d_gene: -
v_gene: TRBV29-1
j_gene: TRBJ2-7
abundance: -
CDR3nt: TGCAGCGTTGTTTCTCGAGCGGGTACCTTCTACGAGCAGTACTTC
CDR3aa: CSVVSRAGTFYEQYF

d_gene: TRBD2
v_gene: TRBV20-1
j_gene: TRBJ2-3
abundance: -
CDR3nt: TGCAGTGCTAGTATCGGGAGGGTTAGCACAGATACGCAGTATTTT
CDR3aa: CSASIGRVSTDTQYF

d_gene: TRBD1
v_gene: TRBV7-8
j_gene: TRBJ1-5
abundance: -
CDR3nt: TGTGCCAGCAGCGTCAGACAGGGGGATCAGCCCCAGCATTTT
CDR3aa: CASSVRQGDQPQHF

d_gene: TRBD2
v_gene: TRBV5-1
j_gene: TRBJ2-1
abundance: few
CDR3nt: TGCGCCAGCAGCTTGAAGGGACTAGATAATGAGCAGTTCTTC
CDR3aa: CASSLKGLDNEQFF

d_gene: TRBD1
v_gene: TRBV15
j_gene: TRBJ1-2
abundance: few
CDR3nt: TGTGCCACCAGCAGAGACAGGGGGCTCTATGGCTACACCTTC
CDR3aa: CATSRDRGLYGYTF

d_gene: -
v_gene: TRBV5-1
j_gene: TRBJ1-2
abundance: few
CDR3nt: TGCGCCAGCAGCTTGGTAGGGAGCTCTGGCTACACCTTC
CDR3aa: CASSLVGSSGYTF

d_gene: -
v_gene: TRBV7-2
j_gene: TRBJ1-5
abundance: -
CDR3nt: TGTGCCAGCAGCTCGGGTAATCAGCCCCAGCATTTT
CDR3aa: CASSSGNQPQHF

d_gene: TRBD2
v_gene: TRBV20-1
j_gene: TRBJ2-7
abundance: -
CDR3nt: TGCAGTGCTGTCTGGACTAGCGGGACCTACGAGCAGTACTTC
CDR3aa: CSAVWTSGTYEQYF

d_gene: TRBD1
v_gene: TRBV20-1
j_gene: TRBJ1-1
abundance: -
CDR3nt: TGCAGTGCTAGAGAGGACAGGGTGACTGAAGCTTTCTTT
CDR3aa: CSAREDRVTEAFF

d_gene: TRBD1
v_gene: TRBV12-3/TRBV12-4
j_gene: TRBJ1-5
abundance: few
CDR3nt: TGTGCCAGCACTTTGGCCGTAAGCGGGACAGGGAAAGGGCAGCCCCAGCATTTT
CDR3aa: CASTLAVSGTGKGQPQHF

d_gene: -
v_gene: TRBV4-2
j_gene: TRBJ2-1
abundance: few
CDR3nt: TGTGCCAGCAGCACCCCAAGTGCCGGGGGCGGACCCTACAATGAGCAGTTCTTC
CDR3aa: CASSTPSAGGGPYNEQFF

d_gene: -
v_gene: TRBV5-1
j_gene: TRBJ1-2
abundance: -
CDR3nt: TGCGCCAGCAGCTTCCACAGCAACAACTATGGCTACACCTTC
CDR3aa: CASSFHSNNYGYTF

d_gene: -
v_gene: TRBV7-9
j_gene: TRBJ2-3
abundance: -
CDR3nt: TGTGCCAGCAGAGGTACCACAGATACGCAGTATTTT
CDR3aa: CASRGTTDTQYF

d_gene: TRBD1
v_gene: TRBV5-6
j_gene: TRBJ1-2
abundance: few
CDR3nt: TGTGCCAGCAGCTTGTTGGACAGGGGGTCCCCACCCTATGGCTACACCTTC
CDR3aa: CASSLLDRGSPPYGYTF

d_gene: TRBD1
v_gene: TRBV4-3
j_gene: TRBJ1-1
abundance: -
CDR3nt: TGCGCCAGCAGACCCGCGGGACAGTCTGAAGCTTTCTTT
CDR3aa: CASRPAGQSEAFF

d_gene: -
v_gene: TRBV6-6
j_gene: TRBJ2-3
abundance: many
CDR3nt: TGTGCCAGCAAACCGGGGCCCACCGAGACAGATACGCAGTATTTT
CDR3aa: CASKPGPTETDTQYF

d_gene: -
v_gene: TRBV20-1
j_gene: TRBJ2-1
abundance: few
CDR3nt: TGCAGTGCTAGTCCTGGCCCGATGCGCAATGAGCAGTTCTTC
CDR3aa: CSASPGPMRNEQFF

d_gene: TRBD2
v_gene: TRBV28
j_gene: TRBJ2-7
abundance: -
CDR3nt: TGTGCCAGCAGTCCGGGGGGGCGCAGCTCCTACGAGCAGTACTTC
CDR3aa: CASSPGGRSSYEQYF

d_gene: -
v_gene: TRBV4-3
j_gene: TRBJ2-7
abundance: -
CDR3nt: TGCGCCAGCAGCCAAGGGACCAACTACGAGCAGTACTTC
CDR3aa: CASSQGTNYEQYF